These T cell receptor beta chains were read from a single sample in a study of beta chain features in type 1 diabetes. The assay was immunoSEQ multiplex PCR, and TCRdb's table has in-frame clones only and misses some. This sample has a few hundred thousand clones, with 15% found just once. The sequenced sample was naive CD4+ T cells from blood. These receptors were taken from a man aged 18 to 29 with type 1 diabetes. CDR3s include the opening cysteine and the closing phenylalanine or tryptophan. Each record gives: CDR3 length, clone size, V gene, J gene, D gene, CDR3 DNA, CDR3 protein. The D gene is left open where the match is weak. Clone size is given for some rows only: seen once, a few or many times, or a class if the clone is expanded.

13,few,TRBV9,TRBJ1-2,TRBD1,TGTGCCAGCAGCGTCGACAGGGCAAGTGGCTACACCTTC,CASSVDRASGYTF
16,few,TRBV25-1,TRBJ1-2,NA,TGTGCCAGCAGTGAGTTACAGGGACGGGCTTTGGATGGCTACACCTTC,CASSELQGRALDGYTF
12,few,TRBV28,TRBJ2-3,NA,TGTGCCAGCAGTTCAGGGGAGGATACGCAGTATTTT,CASSSGEDTQYF
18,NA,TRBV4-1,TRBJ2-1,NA,TGCGCCAGCAGCCAACCGTTGAGCGGCCGCCGCTCCTACAATGAGCAGTTCTTC,CASSQPLSGRRSYNEQFF
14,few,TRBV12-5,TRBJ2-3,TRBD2,TGTGCTAGTGGCGACGGGACTAGCGGAGATACGCAGTATTTT,CASGDGTSGDTQYF
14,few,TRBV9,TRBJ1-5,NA,TGTGCCAGCAGCCCCGAGGGCACCGGAGGGACCCAGCATTTT,CASSPEGTGGTQHF
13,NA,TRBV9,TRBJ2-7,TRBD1,TGTGCCAGCAGCGTAGACAGGGGGCCCGAGCAGTACTTC,CASSVDRGPEQYF
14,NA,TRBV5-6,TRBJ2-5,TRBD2,TGTGCCAGCAGCTTGCTCGGGAGGGGAGAGACCCAGTACTTC,CASSLLGRGETQYF
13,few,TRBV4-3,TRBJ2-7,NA,TGCGCCAGCAGCCAAGACGAGGGTGGCGAGCAGTACTTC,CASSQDEGGEQYF
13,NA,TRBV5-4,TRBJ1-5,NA,TGTGCCAGCAGCCACGACAGGAATCAGCCCCAGCATTTT,CASSHDRNQPQHF
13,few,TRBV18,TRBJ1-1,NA,TGTGCCAGCTCACCATCAGCGGGAACTGAAGCTTTCTTT,CASSPSAGTEAFF
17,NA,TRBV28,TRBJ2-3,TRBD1,TGTGCCAGCAGTTTAGTCCCTGGACAGGGATTAGCGGATACGCAGTATTTT,CASSLVPGQGLADTQYF
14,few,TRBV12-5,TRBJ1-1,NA,TGTGCTAGTGGTTTGGGCAGGGGAGACACTGAAGCTTTCTTT,CASGLGRGDTEAFF
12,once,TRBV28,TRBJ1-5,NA,TGTGCCAGCAGTCCCTTTTATCAGCCCCAGCATTTT,CASSPFYQPQHF
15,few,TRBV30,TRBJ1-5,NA,TGTGCCTGGAGTGTACAGGGTTTAGGGGGTCAGCCCCAGCATTTT,CAWSVQGLGGQPQHF
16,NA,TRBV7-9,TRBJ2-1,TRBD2,TGTGCCAGCAGCTTAGTAGGCGGGAGCTCCTACAATGAGCAGTTCTTC,CASSLVGGSSYNEQFF
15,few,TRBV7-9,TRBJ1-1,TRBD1,TGTGCCAGCAGCCCGGACAGGTTGGGAAACACTGAAGCTTTCTTT,CASSPDRLGNTEAFF
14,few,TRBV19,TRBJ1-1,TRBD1,TGTGCCAGTAGTGATGACAGGGGGAACACTGAAGCTTTCTTT,CASSDDRGNTEAFF
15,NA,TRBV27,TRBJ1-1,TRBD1,TGTGCCAGCAGTCCGCGGGGGACAGGGGACACTGAAGCTTTCTTT,CASSPRGTGDTEAFF
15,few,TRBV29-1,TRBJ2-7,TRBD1,TGCAGCGTTGAAGATTGGGGACAGGGTAACTACGAGCAGTACTTC,CSVEDWGQGNYEQYF
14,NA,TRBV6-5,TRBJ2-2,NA,TGTGCCAGCGTCAACAGGGAAGGGGGCGGGGAGCTGTTTTTT,CASVNREGGGELFF
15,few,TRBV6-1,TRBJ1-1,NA,TGTGCCGTATATTGGGTAGGAGGTTTTTTTCCTGAAGCTTTCTTT,CAVYWVGGFFPEAFF
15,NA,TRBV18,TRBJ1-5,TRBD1,TGTGCCAGCTCTCCCGCGACAGGGGTAGGGCAGCCCCAGCATTTT,CASSPATGVGQPQHF
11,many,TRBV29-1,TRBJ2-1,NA,TGCAGCGTTGAACAGAACAATGAGCAGTTCTTC,CSVEQNNEQFF
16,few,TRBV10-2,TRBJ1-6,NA,TGCGCCAGCAGTGAGTCGAGGGGGTTATATAATTCACCCCTCCACTTT,CASSESRGLYNSPLHF
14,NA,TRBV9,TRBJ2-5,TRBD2,TGTGCCAGCAGCGTAGCGGGGGGTCAGGAGACCCAGTACTTC,CASSVAGGQETQYF
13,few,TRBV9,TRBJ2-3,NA,TGTGCCAGCTCAGGGGCTAACACAGATACGCAGTATTTT,CASSGANTDTQYF
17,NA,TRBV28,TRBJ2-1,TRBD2,TGTGCCAGCAGTCATACTAGCGGGAGTAGGGTCTACAATGAGCAGTTCTTC,CASSHTSGSRVYNEQFF
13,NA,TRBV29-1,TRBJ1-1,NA,TGCAGCGCTGATTCCCTCGGGGGCACTGAAGCTTTCTTT,CSADSLGGTEAFF
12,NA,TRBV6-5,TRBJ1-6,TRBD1,TGTGCCAGTGGGCAGGGGGCAGCACCCCTCCACTTT,CASGQGAAPLHF
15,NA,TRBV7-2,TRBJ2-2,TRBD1,TGTGCCAGCAGCTTAGCGGGACAGGGGACCGGGGAGCTGTTTTTT,CASSLAGQGTGELFF
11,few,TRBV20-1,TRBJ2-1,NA,TGCAGTGCTAAGCAGGGCGATGAGCAGTTCTTC,CSAKQGDEQFF
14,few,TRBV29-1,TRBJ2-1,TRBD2,TGCAGCGCCCGGACTAGCGGGATCTACAATGAGCAGTTCTTC,CSARTSGIYNEQFF
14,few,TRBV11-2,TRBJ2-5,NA,TGTGCCAGCAGCTTCACGGAGGGTTGGGAGACCCAGTACTTC,CASSFTEGWETQYF
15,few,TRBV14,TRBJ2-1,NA,TGTGCCAGCAGCCCTCGTCACAGGGCGTACAATGAGCAGTTCTTC,CASSPRHRAYNEQFF
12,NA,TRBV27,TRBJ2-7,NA,TGTGCCAGCCGGAGCCGGGAAACCCAGCAGTACTTC,CASRSRETQQYF
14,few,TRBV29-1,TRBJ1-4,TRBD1,TGCAGCGCCCTCCCTACGACAGGGGGGGAAAAACTGTTTTTT,CSALPTTGGEKLFF
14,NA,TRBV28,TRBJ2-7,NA,TGTGCCAGCAGTCCGACAGACAAGGCCTACGAGCAGTACTTC,CASSPTDKAYEQYF
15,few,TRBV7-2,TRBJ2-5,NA,TGTGCCAGCAGCCTAGCATCGCACGCGGGGGAGACCCAGTACTTC,CASSLASHAGETQYF
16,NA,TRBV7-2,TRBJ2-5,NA,TGTGCCAGCAGCTTTAGGCGACCCAAAGGGAGGGAGACCCAGTACTTC,CASSFRRPKGRETQYF
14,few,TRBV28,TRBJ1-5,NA,TGTGCCAGCACCCTGGGCTACGGCAATCAGCCCCAGCATTTT,CASTLGYGNQPQHF
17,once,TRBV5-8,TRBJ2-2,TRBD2,TGTGCCAGCAGCTCCACCCGGACTAGCGGGAGTACCGGGGAGCTGTTTTTT,CASSSTRTSGSTGELFF
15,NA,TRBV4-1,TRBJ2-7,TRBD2,TGCGCCAGCAGCCAAGACGAGGGAGGGCCCCACGAGCAGTACTTC,CASSQDEGGPHEQYF
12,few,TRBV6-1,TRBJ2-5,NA,TGTGCCAGCAGTGAAGTGCGGGAGACCCAGTACTTC,CASSEVRETQYF